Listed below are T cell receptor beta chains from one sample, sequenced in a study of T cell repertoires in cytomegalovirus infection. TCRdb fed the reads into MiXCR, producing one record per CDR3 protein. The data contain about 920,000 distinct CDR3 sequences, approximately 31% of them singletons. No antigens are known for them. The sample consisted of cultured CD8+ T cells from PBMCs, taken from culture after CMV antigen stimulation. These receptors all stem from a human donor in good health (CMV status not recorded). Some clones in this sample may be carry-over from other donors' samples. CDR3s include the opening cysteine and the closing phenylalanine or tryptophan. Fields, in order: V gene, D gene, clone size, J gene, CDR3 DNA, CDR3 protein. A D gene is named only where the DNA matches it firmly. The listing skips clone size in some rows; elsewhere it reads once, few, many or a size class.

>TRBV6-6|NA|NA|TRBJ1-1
TGTGCCAGCCCTACCGCGCGGGACCGAGAGAACACTGAAGCTTTCTTT
CASPTARDRENTEAFF
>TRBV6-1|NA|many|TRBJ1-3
TGTGCCAGCAGTGTGAACAGGGTCTCTGGAAACACCATATATTTT
CASSVNRVSGNTIYF
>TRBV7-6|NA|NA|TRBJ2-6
TGTGCCAGCAGCCCCCGGGGCTCCGGTTTATCTGGGGCCAACGTCCTGACTTTC
CASSPRGSGLSGANVLTF
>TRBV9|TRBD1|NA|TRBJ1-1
TGTGCCAGCAGCCCCTCCAGGGGGATCTTGAACACTGAAGCTTTCTTT
CASSPSRGILNTEAFF
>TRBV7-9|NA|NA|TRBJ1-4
TGTGCCAGCAGCTCCCGGGTCCCCAGAGCTGAAAAACTGTTTTTT
CASSSRVPRAEKLFF
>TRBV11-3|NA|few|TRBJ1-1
TGTGCCAGCAGCGTCCGGATGAACACTGAAGCTTTCTTT
CASSVRMNTEAFF
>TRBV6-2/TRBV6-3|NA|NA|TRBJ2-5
TGTGCCAGCAGTTACTCGAGAGCGGAACACCAAGAGACCCAGTACTTC
CASSYSRAEHQETQYF
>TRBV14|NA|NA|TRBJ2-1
TGTGCCAGCAGCGAACAGGGCCGGGGTGAGCAGTTCTTC
CASSEQGRGEQFF
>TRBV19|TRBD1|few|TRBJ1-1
TGTGCCAGTAGTATAGATCTGTTGACAGGGGGAGCTTTCTTT
CASSIDLLTGGAFF
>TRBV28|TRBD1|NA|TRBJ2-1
TGTGCCAGCAGTGCAGGGGGCCTCTGGTACAATGAGCAGTTCTTC
CASSAGGLWYNEQFF
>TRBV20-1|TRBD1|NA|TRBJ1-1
TGCAGTGCTAGGCGTAGGGGGCAAACTGAAGCTTTCTTT
CSARRRGQTEAFF
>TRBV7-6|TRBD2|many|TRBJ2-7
TGTGCCAGCAGCTTATACGGGGGGGCCGACGAGCAGTACTTC
CASSLYGGADEQYF
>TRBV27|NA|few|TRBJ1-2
TGTGCCAGCAGTTTGAGCCTAGGCTTTGGCTACACCTTC
CASSLSLGFGYTF
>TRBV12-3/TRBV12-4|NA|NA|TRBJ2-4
TGTGCCAGCAGTCCGACAGGGAGGGCCAAAAACATTCAGTACTTC
CASSPTGRAKNIQYF
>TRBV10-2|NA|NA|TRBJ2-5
TGCGCCAGCATGGACAGCAAAGAGACCCAGTACTTC
CASMDSKETQYF
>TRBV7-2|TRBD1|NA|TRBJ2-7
TGTGCCAGCAGCTTAGCGGGACAGCTCTACGAGCAGTACTTC
CASSLAGQLYEQYF
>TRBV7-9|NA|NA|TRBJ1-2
TGTGCCAGCAGCCTCGGGACACCATTAGGGTATGGCTACACCTTC
CASSLGTPLGYGYTF
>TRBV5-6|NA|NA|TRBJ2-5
TGTGCCAGCAGCCCCCTCCCTCCACCCGACCCCCGGCTAGTGGGGGACGAGACCCAGTACTTC
CASSPLPPPDPRLVGDETQYF
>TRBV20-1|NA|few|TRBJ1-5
TGCAGTGCTAGTTTCAGGAATAGCAATCAGCCCCAGCATTTT
CSASFRNSNQPQHF
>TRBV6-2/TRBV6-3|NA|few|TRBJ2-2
TGTGCCAGCGAGCGTTTCGCCGGGGAGCTGTTTTTT
CASERFAGELFF
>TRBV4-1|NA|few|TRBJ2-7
TGCGCCAGCAGCCAAGGGGGGTTTTTAGCCGAGCAGTACTTC
CASSQGGFLAEQYF
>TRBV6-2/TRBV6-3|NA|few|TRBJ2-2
TGTGCCAGCAGTCTTCCCCCCCCGCCGACCGGGGAGCTGTTTTTT
CASSLPPPPTGELFF
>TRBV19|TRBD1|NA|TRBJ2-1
TGTGCCAGTAGTGTCGCCGGGACAGTAGCCTACAATGAGCAGTTCTTC
CASSVAGTVAYNEQFF
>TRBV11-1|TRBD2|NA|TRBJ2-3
TGTGCCAGCAGCACAATAACTATCCGGGACTACACAGATACGCAGTATTTT
CASSTITIRDYTDTQYF
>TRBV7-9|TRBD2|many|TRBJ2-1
TGTGCCAGCAGAAGTAGCGGGGGGGCGTACAATGAGCAGTTCTTC
CASRSSGGAYNEQFF
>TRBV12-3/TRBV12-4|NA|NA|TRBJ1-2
TGTGCCAGCACCTCCACTGATAACTATGGCTTCACCTTC
CASTSTDNYGFTF
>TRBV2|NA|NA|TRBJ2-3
TGTGCCAGGGAGAGGGCTAGGGAGGAAACAGATACGCAGTATTTT
CARERAREETDTQYF
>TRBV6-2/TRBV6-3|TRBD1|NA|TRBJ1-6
TGTGCCAGCAGCATCCGGGACAGGGATTATAATTCACCCCTCCACTTT
CASSIRDRDYNSPLHF
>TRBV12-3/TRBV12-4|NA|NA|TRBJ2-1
TGTGCCAGCAGTTTATCCCGCCTCCGTGAGCAGTTCTTC
CASSLSRLREQFF
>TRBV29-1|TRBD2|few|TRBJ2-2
TGCAGCGTCGCTGGACTAGCGGAGGGCGGGGAGCTGTTTTTT
CSVAGLAEGGELFF
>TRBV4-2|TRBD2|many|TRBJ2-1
TGTGCCAGCAGCCAAGATCGATTAGCGGGGGACTACAATGAGCAGTTCTTC
CASSQDRLAGDYNEQFF
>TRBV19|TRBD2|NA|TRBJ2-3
TGTGCCAGTAAGCTTCAGCGGGGGGGCGGCACAGATACGCAGTATTTT
CASKLQRGGGTDTQYF
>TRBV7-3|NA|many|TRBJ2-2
TGTGCCAGCAGCGTCGACTTGGACTCGACGAACACCGGGGAGCTGTTTTTT
CASSVDLDSTNTGELFF
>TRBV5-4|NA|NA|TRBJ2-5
TGTGCCAGCAGCTTGGAACTATCCACCTATCGACAAGAGACCCAGTACTTC
CASSLELSTYRQETQYF
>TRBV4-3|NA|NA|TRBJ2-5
TGCGCCAGCAGCCCGCGGCGGGCCTACCAAGAGACCCAGTACTTC
CASSPRRAYQETQYF
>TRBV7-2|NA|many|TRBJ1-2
TGTGCCAGCAGCATCAACCGGGATTTCTATGGCTACACCTTC
CASSINRDFYGYTF
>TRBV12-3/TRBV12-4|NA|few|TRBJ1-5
TGTGCCAGCAGTTCCCATGAGAGGGGCCAGCATTTT
CASSSHERGQHF
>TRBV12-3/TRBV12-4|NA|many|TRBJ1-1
TGTGCCAGCAGTGTAATACAGGTACTGGGCACTGAAGCTTTCTTT
CASSVIQVLGTEAFF
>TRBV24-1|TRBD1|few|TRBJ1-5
TGTGCCACCAGTGACTTGACAGGGGGCCCCAATCAGCCCCAGCATTTT
CATSDLTGGPNQPQHF
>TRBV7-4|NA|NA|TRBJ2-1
TGTGCCAGCAGCTTAAGCCTCAGGGTCGAGCAGTTCTTC
CASSLSLRVEQFF
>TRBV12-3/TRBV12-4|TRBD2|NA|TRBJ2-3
TGTGCCAGCAGTCGCGGCGGGGGGGCGAATACGCAGTATTTT
CASSRGGGANTQYF
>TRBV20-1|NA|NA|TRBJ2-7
TGCAGTGCTAGAGTAGTGCGGGACTCCTACGAGCAGTACTTC
CSARVVRDSYEQYF
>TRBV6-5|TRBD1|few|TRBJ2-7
TGTGCCAGCAGAACCGGGACAGGGCTCTCCTACGAGCAGTACTTC
CASRTGTGLSYEQYF
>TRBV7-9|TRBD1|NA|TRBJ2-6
TGTGCCAGCAAGGACAGGGCTGGGGCCAACGTCCTGACTTTC
CASKDRAGANVLTF
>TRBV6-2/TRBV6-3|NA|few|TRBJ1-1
TGTGCCAGCAGTTACTTTGGAGGGGAGTTCGGTGAAGCTTTCTTT
CASSYFGGEFGEAFF
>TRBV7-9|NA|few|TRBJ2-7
TGTGCCAGCAGCTTAGCCCCACAGGGTACCTACGAGCAGTACTTC
CASSLAPQGTYEQYF
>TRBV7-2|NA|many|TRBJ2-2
TGTGCCAGCAGCTTAGTCCCCGTAGCAGGGACTCGCACCGGGGAGCTGTTTTTT
CASSLVPVAGTRTGELFF
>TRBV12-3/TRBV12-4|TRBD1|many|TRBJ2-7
TGTGCCAGCATGGACAGGCCCTACGAGCAGTACTTC
CASMDRPYEQYF
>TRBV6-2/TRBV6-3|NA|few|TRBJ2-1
TGTGCCAGCTTCCCCCTCGGGTGGGGTAAGGATGAGCAGTTCTTC
CASFPLGWGKDEQFF
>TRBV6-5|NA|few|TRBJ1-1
TGTGCCAGCAGTCTGACCCAGGGACCCTCCACTAACACTGAAGCTTTCTTT
CASSLTQGPSTNTEAFF
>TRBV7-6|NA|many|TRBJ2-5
TGTGCCAGCAGCCAACCACCGAGTGACCAGTACTTC
CASSQPPSDQYF
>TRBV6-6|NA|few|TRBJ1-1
TGTGCCACAAAGAAGAGGGATGGAGGTGCCACTGAAGCTTTCTTT
CATKKRDGGATEAFF
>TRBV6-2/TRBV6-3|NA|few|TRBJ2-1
TGTGCCAGCAGTTACTCGGTAGGTTACAATGAGCAGTTCTTC
CASSYSVGYNEQFF
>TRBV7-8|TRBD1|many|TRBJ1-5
TGTGCCAGCAGTTCGACAGGGGATTATTTTCAGCCCCAGCATTTT
CASSSTGDYFQPQHF